This entry features one TCR beta chain sequence. Its target is unknown. The sample is drawn from a study of OX40 agonist ivuxolimab in advanced cancers. Clones were sequenced by immunoSEQ multiplex PCR, and TCRdb holds only the in-frame ones, with some missing. Among about 77,000 clones listed, around 86% were seen once. Whole-study findings and limits: Some of the lowest clonal expansion was seen in partial responders at 0.1-3.0 mg/kg.

With 0 bases clipped from V and 6 bases from J, the junction kept 3 bases outside the gene matches. CDR3 length: 14 residues. CDR1 and CDR2 (germline): SGDLS, YYNGEE. The sample consisted of CD4+ or CD8+ T cells sorted from blood, taken in a trial of the OX40 agonist ivuxolimab. The chain has TRBV9 and TRBJ2-3, with 8 bases aligning to TRBD2. The receptor comes from an adult with an advanced solid tumor such as melanoma, head and neck, liver or kidney cancer. The CDR3 region has the DNA TGTGCCAGCAGCGTAGACGGGAGGGTGGATACGCAGTATTTT. Its translation is CASSVDGRVDTQYF.